These 14 T cell receptor beta chains came from one sample sequenced in a study of CD8 T cells in Susac syndrome. An input of roughly 0.45 to 1 ug of RNA was subjected to reverse transcription using random hexamers. MiXCR, applied by TCRdb to the immunoSEQ multiplex PCR reads, yields one record per CDR3 protein. The table records under 200,000 distinct CDR3 sequences, 90% to 95% of them present only once. Sequencing was done on a sample of CD4+ T cells from PBMCs. These receptors all come from a human donor in good health.

The chain combines TRBV18 with TRBJ2-5; D is perhaps TRBD1 or TRBD2 (5 bases each). The CDR3 runs 14 residues. V lost 4 bases and J lost 1, with 10 bases in between. The germline V gene has CDR1 KGHSH and CDR2 LQKENI. The CDR3 nucleotides are TGTGCCAGCTCACTTCCGGGGACCCAAGAGACCCAGTACTTC. Translated, it gives CASSLPGTQETQYF.

This rearrangement joins TRBV5-1 to TRBJ1-4; possibly TRBD1 for D (6 bases). V was cut by 1 base and J by 8 bases, with 21 bases left in between. Germline assignment: CDR1 SGHRS and CDR2 YFSETQ. The CDR3 is 17 residues long. In DNA, the CDR3 is TGCGCCAGCAGCTTGTTGGGGGGCGTCTTGGGCAGCGAAAAACTGTTTTTT. Translated: CASSLLGGVLGSEKLFF.

The chain links TRBV20-1 to TRBJ2-1, with 10 bases aligning to TRBD2. This CDR3 is built from 15 residues. The J segment lost 6 bases and the V segment lost 6 bases, leaving 11 bases of the junction unmatched. In germline, CDR1 is DFQATT, CDR2 SNEGSKA (reference sequence). The CDR3 reads CSAIIAGGPPNEQFF. The CDR3 bases are TGCAGTGCGATTATAGCGGGGGGCCCCCCCAATGAGCAGTTCTTC.

The gene calls are TRBV3-1 and TRBJ1-3; a possible D gene is TRBD1 (6 bases). This CDR3 has 16 amino acids. CDR1 and CDR2 (germline): LGHDT, YNNKEL (reference sequence). The V gene lost 7 bases and the J gene lost 6 bases, with 22 bases spanning the gap. The CDR3 nucleotides read TGTGCCAGCACTGAATCCGGGGGGCGAGGAGAAAACACCATATATTTT. This encodes CASTESGGRGENTIYF.

The chain has TRBV27 and TRBJ2-5; perhaps TRBD2 as D (5 bases). This CDR3 is built from 16 residues. V lost 5 bases, J lost 7 bases, and 23 bases lay in between. The germline CDR1 and CDR2 sequences are MNHEY and SMNVEV (reference sequence). Here the CDR3 DNA reads TGTGCCAGCAGTCCTCTCCCCAGGACCCGCGCGGGGACCCAGTACTTC. Translated, it gives CASSPLPRTRAGTQYF.

The chain links TRBV5-1 to TRBJ2-1; D is ambiguous. Germline CDR1 SGHRS, CDR2 YFSETQ. The CDR3 extends over 14 amino acids. Trimming cost V 7 bases and J 3 bases, with 14 bases left between them. As DNA, the CDR3 is TGCGCCAGCTCACTGGTGGCACTCTACAATGAGCAGTTCTTC. Translation: CASSLVALYNEQFF.

The gene calls are TRBV20-1 and TRBJ2-3; tentatively, D is TRBD2 (6 bases). CDR1 is DFQATT and CDR2 is SNEGSKA in the germline V gene (reference sequence). The CDR3 is made up of 13 amino acids. The V and J ends lost 8 bases and 1 base respectively, with 13 bases between them. CDR3 sequence (DNA): TGCAGTACCCGGGACTGGGGCACAGATACGCAGTATTTT. This gives the protein CSTRDWGTDTQYF.

The chain has TRBV20-1 and TRBJ2-3; D remains unclear. The CDR3 extends over 12 amino acids. The V gene lost 0 bases and the J gene lost 6 bases, with 7 bases spanning the gap. CDR1 is DFQATT and CDR2 is SNEGSKA in the germline V gene (reference sequence). CDR3 sequence reads: CSAREAPDTQYF. As DNA, the CDR3 is TGCAGTGCTAGAGAGGCCCCCGATACGCAGTATTTT.

The chain links TRBV30 to TRBJ1-2; TRBD1 matches at 7 bases. CDR1 is GTSNPN and CDR2 is SVGIG in the germline V gene (reference sequence). The CDR3 sequence is 13 residues long. After removal of 4 bases from V and 8 bases from J, the junction contained 10 bases not matched to a gene. The chain's CDR3 is CAWTLQGIGGYTF. CDR3 sequence (DNA): TGTGCCTGGACCCTACAGGGGATTGGCGGCTACACCTTC.

This chain uses TRBV6-6 with TRBJ1-5, with no clear D. In germline, CDR1 is MNHNY, CDR2 SVGAGI (reference sequence). The CDR3 contains 13 residues. Trimming shortened V by 5 bases and J by 5 bases, and 10 bases separated the two germline ends. CDR3 sequence: CASSRALYQPQHF. The CDR3 bases are TGTGCCAGCAGTCGGGCCCTATATCAGCCCCAGCATTTT.

The rearrangement links TRBV24-1 to TRBJ2-7; D unclear. The CDR3 extends over 9 amino acids. Per the germline V gene, CDR1 is KGHDR and CDR2 is SFDVKD. Trimming stripped 10 bases from V and 1 base from J, with 1 base between. The CDR3 loop is CATSYEQYF. The CDR3 DNA sequence: TGTGCCACGTCCTACGAGCAGTACTTC.

V gene TRBV15 combines with J gene TRBJ2-2; D could derive from TRBD1 or TRBD2 (5 bases each). The V end was cut by 3 bases, the J end by 6 bases, with 20 bases between. Germline CDR1 is LNHNV and CDR2 is YYDKDF (reference sequence). This CDR3 has 17 residues. The CDR3, as DNA: TGTGCCACCAGCAGGGGAGACGGGACGGTGGTCTCCGGGGAGCTGTTTTTT. It specifies CATSRGDGTVVSGELFF.

The chain combines TRBV20-1 with TRBJ2-7; 11 bases agree with TRBD1. The CDR3 totals 16 residues. With V trimmed by 0 bases and J by 6 bases, 10 bases remained unmatched. Germline loops: CDR1 DFQATT, CDR2 SNEGSKA (reference sequence). As DNA, the CDR3 is TGCAGTGCTAGAGATACGGCGGGACAGGGGGATGGCGAGCAGTACTTC. This sequence encodes CSARDTAGQGDGEQYF.

The V gene is TRBV15, the J gene TRBJ2-4; 7 bases line up with TRBD1. This CDR3 comprises 14 residues. Germline V gene data show CDR1 as LNHNV and CDR2 as YYDKDF (reference sequence). V shed 0 bases and J 8 bases; nucleotides not matched to a gene: 4. CDR3 protein: CATSRDQGVDIQYF. CDR3 nucleotides: TGTGCCACCAGCAGAGACCAGGGGGTAGACATTCAGTACTTC.